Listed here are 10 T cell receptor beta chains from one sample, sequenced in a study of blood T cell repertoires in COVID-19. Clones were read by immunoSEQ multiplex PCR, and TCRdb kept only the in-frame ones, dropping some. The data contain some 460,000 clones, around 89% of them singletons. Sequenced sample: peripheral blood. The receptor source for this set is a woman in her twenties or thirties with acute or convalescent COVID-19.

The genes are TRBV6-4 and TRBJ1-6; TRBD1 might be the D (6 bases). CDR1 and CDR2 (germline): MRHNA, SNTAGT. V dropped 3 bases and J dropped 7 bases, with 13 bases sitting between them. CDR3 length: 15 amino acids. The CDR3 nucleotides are TGTGCCAGCAGTGAGTGGAGGGGGGGGAATTCACCCCTCCACTTT. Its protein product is CASSEWRGGNSPLHF.

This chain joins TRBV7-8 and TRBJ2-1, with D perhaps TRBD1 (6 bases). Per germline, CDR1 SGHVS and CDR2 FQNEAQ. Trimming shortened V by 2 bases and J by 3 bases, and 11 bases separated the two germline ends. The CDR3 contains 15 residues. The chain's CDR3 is CASSLRQDFYNEQFF. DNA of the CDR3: TGTGCCAGCAGCTTAAGACAGGATTTCTACAATGAGCAGTTCTTC.

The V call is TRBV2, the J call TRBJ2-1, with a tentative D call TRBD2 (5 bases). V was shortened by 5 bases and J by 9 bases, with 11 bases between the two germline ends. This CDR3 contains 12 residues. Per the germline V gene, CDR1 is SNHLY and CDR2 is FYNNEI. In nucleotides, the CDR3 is TGTGCCAGCAGTAGAAGGACTGGTGAGCAGTTCTTC. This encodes CASSRRTGEQFF. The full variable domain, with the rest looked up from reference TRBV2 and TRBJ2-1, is EPEVTQTPSHQVTQMGQEVILRCVPISNHLYFYWYRQILGQKVEFLVSFYNNEISEKSEIFDDQFSVERPDGSNFTLKIRSTKLEDSAMYFCASSRRTGEQFFGPGTRLTVL.

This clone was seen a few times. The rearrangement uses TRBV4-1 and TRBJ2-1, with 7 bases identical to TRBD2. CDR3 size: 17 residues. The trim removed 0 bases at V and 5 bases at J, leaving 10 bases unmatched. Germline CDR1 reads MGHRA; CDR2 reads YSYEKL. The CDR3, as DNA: TGCGCCAGCAGCCAAGATCCTAGGGACTATTCCAACAATGAGCAGTTCTTC. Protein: CASSQDPRDYSNNEQFF.

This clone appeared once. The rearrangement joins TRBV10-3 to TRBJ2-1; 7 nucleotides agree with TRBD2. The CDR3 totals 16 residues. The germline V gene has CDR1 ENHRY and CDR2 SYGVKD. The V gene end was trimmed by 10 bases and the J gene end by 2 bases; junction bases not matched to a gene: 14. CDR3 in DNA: TGTGCCACCGATAGTCGGGAGGCAGGACCCTACAATGAGCAGTTCTTC. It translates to CATDSREAGPYNEQFF.

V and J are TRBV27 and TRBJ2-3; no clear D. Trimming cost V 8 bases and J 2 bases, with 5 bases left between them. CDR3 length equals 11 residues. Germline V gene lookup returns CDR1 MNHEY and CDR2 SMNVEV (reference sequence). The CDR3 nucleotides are TGTGCCAGCTTAGCCACAGATACGCAGTATTTT. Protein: CASLATDTQYF.

The CDR3 sequence: CASSQGSYEKLFF. DNA for the CDR3: TGTGCCAGTAGCCAGGGGTCGTATGAAAAACTGTTTTTT. The rearrangement links TRBV19 to TRBJ1-4; D possibly corresponds to TRBD1 (6 bases). Per the germline V gene, CDR1 is LNHDA and CDR2 is SQIVND (reference sequence). This CDR3 comprises 13 residues. Trimming cost V 6 bases and J 6 bases, with 11 bases left between them.

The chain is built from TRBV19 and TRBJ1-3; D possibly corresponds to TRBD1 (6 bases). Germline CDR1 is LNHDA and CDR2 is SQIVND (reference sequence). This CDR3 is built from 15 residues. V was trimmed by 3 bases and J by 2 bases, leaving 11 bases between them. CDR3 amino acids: CASSMGAHPGNTIYF. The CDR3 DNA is TGTGCCAGTAGTATGGGGGCCCATCCTGGAAACACCATATATTTT.

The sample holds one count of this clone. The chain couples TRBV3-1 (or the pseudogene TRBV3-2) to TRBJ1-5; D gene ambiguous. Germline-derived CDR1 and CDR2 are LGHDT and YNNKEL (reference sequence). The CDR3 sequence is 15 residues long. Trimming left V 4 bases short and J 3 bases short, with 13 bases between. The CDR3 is CASSPGDTFNQPQHF. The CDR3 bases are TGTGCCAGCAGCCCAGGTGACACATTCAATCAGCCCCAGCATTTT.

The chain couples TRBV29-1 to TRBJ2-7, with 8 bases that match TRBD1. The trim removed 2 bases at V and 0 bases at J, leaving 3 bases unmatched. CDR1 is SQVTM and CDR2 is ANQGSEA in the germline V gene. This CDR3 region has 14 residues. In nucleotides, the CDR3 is TGCAGCGTTGAAACAGGGGGGTCCTCCTACGAGCAGTACTTC. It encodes CSVETGGSSYEQYF.